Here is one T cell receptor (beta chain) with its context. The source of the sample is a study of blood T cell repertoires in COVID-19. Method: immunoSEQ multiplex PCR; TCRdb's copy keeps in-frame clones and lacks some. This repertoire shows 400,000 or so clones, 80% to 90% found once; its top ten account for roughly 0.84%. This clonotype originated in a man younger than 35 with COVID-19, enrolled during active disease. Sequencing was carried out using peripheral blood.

CDR3 amino acids: CASSVATRHEQFF. CDR3 DNA: TGTGCCAGCAGCGTAGCTACTAGGCATGAGCAGTTCTTC. The chain joins TRBV9 to TRBJ2-1; tentative D call: TRBD2 (5 bases). Trimming removed 0 bases from V and 8 bases from J, with 9 bases in between. The CDR3 covers 13 residues. Germline loops: CDR1 SGDLS, CDR2 YYNGEE.